The sequence of this TCR beta chain was determined in a study of cytomegalovirus exposure and HLA in healthy donors. Primers: 60 Vbeta forward and 13 Jbeta reverse. As originally analysed: Later reanalysis found roughly 80 million unique TCR beta chains, roughly 10 million of them shared. Clones were read by immunoSEQ multiplex PCR, and TCRdb kept only the in-frame ones, dropping some. D and trimming were read from the DNA, whereas the V and J calls and clone size are those reported in that table. The profile covers some 120,000 clones, with roughly 74% appearing a single time and 5.5% to 7.5% taken by the ten largest. CDR1 SGHRS and CDR2 YFSETQ come from the germline V gene. J lost 4 bases, V lost 4 bases, and 11 bases had no gene match. The CDR3 loop spans 16 amino acids. Points on this clone: The antigen is undetermined.

Overall study results and limits: Most of the CMV-associated TCR beta chains (in a later analysis) appeared to be HLA-restricted. TCR beta V segments were, for the most part, productive about 87% or about 30% of the time in an earlier analysis.

V and J are TRBV5-1 and TRBJ2-7, with 10 bases matching TRBD1. The sequenced sample consisted of PBMCs. The TCR originated in a woman aged 45-60 years in good health and CMV-seropositive. CDR3: CASSAFGTGEVYEQYF. The CDR3 DNA is TGCGCCAGCAGCGCCTTCGGGACAGGGGAAGTGTACGAGCAGTACTTC.